This T cell receptor (beta chain) was captured in a study of T cell clonotyping in hematopoietic cell transplantation. Study-wide results and caveats: At the given depth, recipient repertoires were over 97% de novo clonotypes.

The V segment lost 4 bases and the J segment 3 bases; nucleotides outside the gene matches: 14. The germline CDR1 and CDR2 sequences are LGHNA and YSLEER. The CDR3 runs 17 residues. Some clones are missing from TCRdb's copy, which holds only in-frame ones; the method was immunoSEQ multiplex PCR. The profile shows 69,000 or so clones, about 94% of them singletons. On this clone: Its target is unknown.

The chain links TRBV4-3 to TRBJ2-7; 8 nucleotides agree with TRBD2. The receptor comes from a man in his fifties or sixties in good health. Some clones in this sample may be carry-over from other donors' samples. Sequencing was done on a sample of peripheral blood mononuclear cells. The CDR3 region is CASSPGPAVAGSYEQYF. The CDR3 DNA is TGCGCCAGCAGCCCGGGCCCGGCGGTAGCGGGAAGCTACGAGCAGTACTTC.